Listed here is a single T cell receptor (beta chain). No antigen is known for it. This sample is drawn from a study of blood T cells in healthy people across ages. A second PCR, run for about 7 to 11 cycles, used a sample-barcoded 5' primer plus a J-beta primer mix. TCRdb recomputed calls from the 5' RACE reads with MiXCR, one row per CDR3 protein. The data show 660,000 or so distinct CDR3 sequences, approximately 59% seen once. Study-wide findings and caveats: Older individuals had lower TCR beta diversity per million T cells (the decline was roughly linear).

CDR1 ENHRY and CDR2 SYGVKD come from the germline V gene. V was pared by 3 bases and J by 7 bases, with 7 bases of the junction left unmatched. The CDR3 is 14 residues long. It was around 9 milliliters of peripheral blood that were drawn from each donor. Per sample, at least 6 micrograms of total RNA were extracted. The chain couples TRBV10-3 to TRBJ1-2, with 8 bases that match TRBD1. The TCR comes from a man aged 55 to 70 in good health. Sequences were obtained from blood. The CDR3 reads CAISDPDREIGYTF. CDR3 DNA sequence: TGTGCCATCAGTGACCCGGACAGGGAAATTGGCTACACCTTC.